The 22 T cell receptor beta chains in this list originate from one sample, sequenced in a study of cytomegalovirus exposure and HLA in healthy donors (TCRdb year 2017). Receptors were amplified or captured by the immunoSEQ multiplex PCR assay. The multiplex PCR relied on a mix of 60 forward primers for TCR Vbeta segments and 13 reverse primers for TCR Jbeta segments. What TCRdb holds here is the immuneACCESS table cut down to in-frame rearrangements. Part of the clones is not present; checked against another copy, under half of the missing clones reflect an unresolved V gene, and the others are unexplained. The sample has around 110,000 clones on record, around three quarters of them singletons. The ten largest make up about 0.84% of the sample. Sequencing input: PBMCs. The receptors originated from a boy between 10 and 17 years old in good health and CMV-seronegative.

The V gene is TRBV11-2, the J gene TRBJ2-5; 8 bases are shared with TRBD2. Germline CDR1 reads SGHAT; CDR2 reads FQNNGV. With V trimmed by 4 bases and J by 1 base, 8 bases remained unmatched. The CDR3 contains 16 residues. Here the CDR3 reads CASSSPLTSGQETQYF. The DNA for the CDR3 is TGTGCCAGCAGCTCTCCGCTCACTAGCGGCCAAGAGACCCAGTACTTC.

The chain employs TRBV28 and TRBJ1-2; unclear D gene. V shed 4 bases and J shed 5 bases, with 11 bases lying between them. Germline assignment: CDR1 MDHEN and CDR2 SYDVKM. The CDR3 contains 13 residues. CDR3 loop: CASSSVSVYGYTF. DNA of the CDR3: TGTGCCAGCAGTTCCGTCAGCGTGTATGGCTACACCTTC.

This CDR3 reads CASSDGRGRAQHF. CDR3 DNA: TGTGCCAGCAGCGATGGTAGGGGCCGGGCCCAGCATTTT. The chain links TRBV9 to TRBJ1-5; maybe TRBD1 (5 bases). Trimming removed 3 bases from V and 11 bases from J, with 15 bases in between. Germline CDR1 SGDLS, CDR2 YYNGEE. This CDR3 is built from 13 residues.

The genes are TRBV30 and TRBJ1-1, with no clear D. CDR3 length: 13 residues. V was cut by 1 base and J by 0 bases, with 6 bases left in between. Germline V gives CDR1 GTSNPN, CDR2 SVGIG (reference sequence). CDR3 residues: CAWSDRLNTEAFF. CDR3 sequence (DNA): TGTGCCTGGAGTGACAGATTGAACACTGAAGCTTTCTTT. Based on the CDR3 plus reference TRBV30 and TRBJ1-1, the full variable domain is SQTIHQWPATLVQPVGSPLSLECTVEGTSNPNLYWYRQAAGRGLQLLFYSVGIGQISSEVPQNLSASRPQDRQFILSSKKLLLSDSGFYLCAWSDRLNTEAFFGQGTRLTVV.

This chain uses TRBV11-2 with TRBJ2-2, with D tentatively TRBD1 (6 bases). Germline-derived CDR1 and CDR2 are SGHAT and FQNNGV. CDR3 length equals 12 residues. The V end was cut by 5 bases, the J end by 16 bases, with 17 bases between. CDR3 coding DNA: TGTGCCAGCAGCCCCCAGGGGCAGGCGAGGTTTTTT. Translated: CASSPQGQARFF.

This clone appeared a single time. This chain links TRBV28 with TRBJ2-2; TRBD2 matches at 14 bases. The length of the CDR3 is 16 residues. The germline gives CDR1 MDHEN, CDR2 SYDVKM. Trimming removed 8 bases from V and 7 bases from J; junction bases left unmatched: 9. The CDR3 DNA follows: TGTGCCAGCCAGACTAGCGGGAGGGGGACAGGCGGGGAGCTGTTTTTT. This sequence encodes CASQTSGRGTGGELFF.

The chain joins TRBV30 to TRBJ2-7; D unclear. CDR1 GTSNPN and CDR2 SVGIG come from the germline V gene (reference sequence). This CDR3 comprises 15 residues. Trimming removed 3 bases at V and 0 bases at J, with 15 bases between. The CDR3, as DNA: TGTGCCTGGAGGGCCGACTCCCTGAGCTCCTACGAGCAGTACTTC. It translates to CAWRADSLSSYEQYF.

The V gene is TRBV20-1, the J gene TRBJ2-7, with D possibly TRBD2 on 5 matching bases. V lost 6 bases and J 5 bases, leaving 11 bases between the germline ends. This CDR3 spans 11 amino acids. The germline CDR1 and CDR2 sequences are DFQATT and SNEGSKA (reference sequence). CDR3 residues: CSAVAGNEQYF. CDR3 coding DNA: TGCAGTGCGGTCGCGGGCAACGAGCAGTACTTC.

The CDR3: CSAGTVNQPQHF. CDR3 DNA sequence: TGCAGCGCTGGGACAGTCAATCAGCCCCAGCATTTT. This chain joins TRBV29-1 and TRBJ1-5; 7 nucleotides align to TRBD1. CDR1 and CDR2 (germline): SQVTM, ANQGSEA. V lost 7 bases and J lost 3; bases outside the gene matches: 3. This CDR3 is 12 amino acids long.

V gene TRBV25-1 combines with J gene TRBJ2-5, with D perhaps matching TRBD1 (5 bases). The length of the CDR3 is 12 residues. Trimming took 5 bases from V and 5 from J, leaving 9 bases between them. CDR1 MGHDK and CDR2 SYGVNS come from the germline V gene. The CDR3 loop is CASSSGIETQYF. The CDR3 region has the DNA TGTGCCAGCAGTTCAGGGATTGAGACCCAGTACTTC.

V gene TRBV6-4 combines with J gene TRBJ2-3; 12 positions agree with TRBD2. Germline V gene data show CDR1 as MRHNA and CDR2 as SNTAGT. The V gene end was trimmed by 3 bases and the J gene end by 2 bases; junction bases not matched to a gene: 3. The CDR3 is 16 residues long. CDR3 protein: CASSELAGGPTDTQYF. The CDR3 bases are TGTGCCAGCAGTGAGCTAGCGGGAGGGCCCACAGATACGCAGTATTTT.

This chain joins TRBV19 and TRBJ2-2; no definite D call. From germline, CDR1 is LNHDA and CDR2 SQIVND (reference sequence). The V end was cut by 5 bases, the J end by 2 bases, with 24 bases between. The CDR3 has 19 amino acids. The CDR3 loop is CASSHTLASISINTGELFF. In DNA form, the CDR3 reads TGTGCCAGTAGTCACACCCTCGCCTCGATCTCGATTAACACCGGGGAGCTGTTTTTT.

This clone was seen only a few times. The chain uses TRBV18 and TRBJ2-2; the D is unclear. Germline-derived CDR1 and CDR2 are KGHSH and LQKENI. With 2 bases removed from V and 2 bases from J, the gap between germline ends came to 6 bases. The CDR3 length is 14 residues. CDR3: CASSPVGNTGELFF. The CDR3 nucleotides are TGTGCCAGCTCACCAGTCGGTAACACCGGGGAGCTGTTTTTT.

The genes are TRBV6-5 and TRBJ1-5; TRBD1 matches 9 bases. The V segment lost 6 bases and the J segment 4 bases; nucleotides outside the gene matches: 4. This CDR3 is built from 14 residues. Germline loops: CDR1 MNHEY, CDR2 SVGAGI. The DNA of the CDR3 is TGTGCCAGCAGCCCGGGACAGGGAAATCAGCCCCAGCATTTT. As protein: CASSPGQGNQPQHF.

The rearrangement uses TRBV18 and TRBJ2-3; 8 positions match TRBD1. This CDR3 is 15 amino acids long. Per germline, CDR1 KGHSH and CDR2 LQKENI. V shed 2 bases and J 3 bases; nucleotides not matched to a gene: 4. In DNA form, the CDR3 reads TGTGCCAGCTCACCAACCAGGGGGCGGACAGATACGCAGTATTTT. Protein: CASSPTRGRTDTQYF.

The rearrangement joins TRBV7-2 to TRBJ2-3; D is perhaps TRBD2 (7 bases). The CDR3 is 15 amino acids. Between the trimmed V and J ends, which lost 1 base and 2 bases, there was a span of 10 bases. CDR1 SGHTA and CDR2 FQGNSA come from the germline V gene. The CDR3 bases are TGTGCCAGCAGCTTAGGCGGGGGCCCCACAGATACGCAGTATTTT. It specifies CASSLGGGPTDTQYF.

The chain employs TRBV19 and TRBJ1-2, with a tentative D call TRBD1 (5 bases). The CDR3 length is 14 residues. The germline CDR1 and CDR2 sequences are LNHDA and SQIVND (reference sequence). Deletions cut 5 bases from V and 4 bases from J, with 14 bases between. CDR3 in DNA: TGTGCCAGTAGTGGCGACAGCCCCACCTATGGCTACACCTTC. It encodes CASSGDSPTYGYTF.

CDR3 region: CASSLGTSGSYNEQFF. CDR3 nucleotides: TGCGCCAGCAGCTTAGGGACTAGCGGGAGCTACAATGAGCAGTTCTTC. The chain is built from TRBV5-1 and TRBJ2-1; 14 nucleotides match TRBD2. Germline CDR1 is SGHRS and CDR2 is YFSETQ. The CDR3 contains 16 residues. The ends lost 2 bases at V and 3 bases at J; junction bases unmatched: 1.

This clone came up a few times. V is TRBV11-3 and J is TRBJ2-3, with 10 bases that match TRBD2. J lost 4 bases, V lost 3 bases, and 7 bases had no gene match. This CDR3 region has 16 residues. CDR1 is SGHNT and CDR2 is YENEEA in the germline V gene. The CDR3 coding sequence is TGTGCCAGCAGCTTTAGGGGGACTAGCGTTTCAGATACGCAGTATTTT. Translation: CASSFRGTSVSDTQYF.

Written as DNA, the CDR3 is TGTGCCAGCAGCACTAGCGGGGGGCACATAGATACGCAGTATTTT. Protein sequence: CASSTSGGHIDTQYF. This rearrangement joins TRBV28 to TRBJ2-3, with TRBD2 identical over 12 bases. This CDR3 contains 15 residues. Germline V CDR1 and CDR2: MDHEN, SYDVKM. Losses at the gene ends were 6 bases for V and 5 bases for J; bases not matched to a gene: 6. Supplemented by reference TRBV28 and TRBJ2-3, the full variable domain reads DVKVTQSSRYLVKRTGEKVFLECVQDMDHENMFWYRQDPGLGLRLIYFSYDVKMKEKGDIPEGYSVSREKKERFSLILESASTNQTSMYLCASSTSGGHIDTQYFGPGTRLTVL.

The chain couples TRBV5-1 to TRBJ1-6; 8 bases fit TRBD1. V was pared by 4 bases and J by 7 bases, with 7 bases of the junction left unmatched. This CDR3 is built from 15 residues. Germline CDR1 reads SGHRS; CDR2 reads YFSETQ. This CDR3 reads CASSIPTGENSPLHF. The CDR3 DNA follows: TGCGCCAGCAGCATACCGACAGGGGAAAATTCACCCCTCCACTTT.

This clone was counted only a few times. This chain connects TRBV27 to TRBJ2-2, with no clear D. Trimming removed 5 bases at V and 0 bases at J, with 7 bases between. The germline V gene has CDR1 MNHEY and CDR2 SMNVEV (reference sequence). This CDR3 comprises 14 residues. CDR3 sequence: CASSVQANTGELFF. CDR3 in DNA: TGTGCCAGCAGTGTACAAGCGAACACCGGGGAGCTGTTTTTT.